This TCR beta chain stems from a study of cytomegalovirus exposure and HLA in healthy donors. Vbeta (60) and Jbeta (13) primers were used in the PCR. Sequenced by immunoSEQ multiplex PCR; TCRdb stores in-frame clones only, minus some. The sample lists fewer than 70,000 clones, roughly 70% occurring once. As concerns this clone: Antigen unknown.

This CDR3 has 18 residues. Looked up from germline, CDR1 is KGHSH and CDR2 is LQKENI. V lost 3 bases and J lost 7; bases outside the gene matches: 16. Study observations and caveats: Other equally common chains were less clonally expanded than HLA-associated TCR beta chains, a later analysis showed. Information on immune exposure was restricted to one variable (CMV serostatus). In vitro data verified a few CMV-associated chains as specific for CMV antigens. Several of the most significant clusters appeared linked to common viral pathogens, based on a later analysis.

What was sequenced was PBMCs. The sequence was obtained from a male donor in good health and CMV-seropositive. This chain joins TRBV18 and TRBJ2-1; 9 bases map to TRBD1. CDR3 protein: CASSPFVTGGARGNEQFF. CDR3 nucleotides: TGTGCCAGCTCACCTTTCGTAACAGGGGGCGCAAGGGGTAATGAGCAGTTCTTC.